Shown below are 2 T cell receptor beta chains from a single sample sequenced in a study of blood T cells in healthy people across ages (dated by TCRdb to between 2015 and 2017). Library preparation used 5' RACE. The sequencing machine was an Illumina HiSeq 2500. A second PCR of about 7 to 12 cycles was run with a J-beta primer mix and a sample-barcoded 5' primer. TCRdb trimmed the raw reads at Q25, called clones with MiXCR and kept productive beta chains. When rows share a CDR3 protein, they turn into one entry using the most common DNA and genes. The sample records some 760,000 distinct CDR3 sequences, 20% to 25% of which are singletons. Roughly a tenth of the sample rests with the top ten. Another study also made use of these data, one on T cells of mothers and their children.

What was sequenced was blood. The receptors here all came from a boy between 10 and 17 years old in good health.

This chain connects TRBV4-3 to TRBJ1-4; D unresolved. Germline CDR1 is LGHNA and CDR2 is YSLEER. The V end lost 3 bases, the J end lost 8 bases, and 13 bases lay between the germline ends. This CDR3 comprises 14 residues. The CDR3 here is CASSHREMGEKLFF. The CDR3, as DNA: TGCGCCAGCAGCCACCGGGAGATGGGGGAAAAACTGTTTTTT.

The V and J genes are TRBV4-3 and TRBJ2-7, with unresolved D. Germline V CDR1 and CDR2: LGHNA, YSLEER. With 0 bases removed from V and 3 bases from J, the gap between germline ends came to 12 bases. The CDR3 is 15 residues long. CDR3 nucleotides: TGCGCCAGCAGCCAAGATCGTTATGGGGTCTACGAGCAGTACTTC. It yields the protein CASSQDRYGVYEQYF.